The next 16 T cell receptor beta chains were all read from a single sample in a study of response to subunit inactivated influenza vaccine. TCRdb recomputed calls from the RT-PCR reads with MiXCR, one row per CDR3 protein. Among under 950,000 distinct CDR3 sequences listed, 21% were seen once. The sequenced sample was PBMCs from blood, obtained more than 4 days after vaccination. The receptors shown here come from a man between 50 and 59 years old who received an inactivated influenza vaccine.

About this clonotype: No DNA is shown, since the ends of the CDR3 on it are uncertain; the CDR3 is the one TCRdb lists. The gene calls are TRBV7-9 and TRBJ2-1; the DNA was not used to check the table's D call, TRBD2. The CDR3 region is 13 residues in length, termini included. Germline loops: CDR1 SEHNR, CDR2 FQNEAQ (reference sequence). The CDR3 reads CASSPSWGSGSFF.

This clonotype came up a few times. The V call is TRBV5-1, the J call TRBJ2-1; no clear D gene. The CDR3 contains 13 residues. Germline CDR1 reads SGHRS; CDR2 reads YFSETQ. V gave up 0 bases and J gave up 7 bases, with 8 bases separating them. The CDR3 region is CASSLGYANEQFF. In DNA, the CDR3 is TGCGCCAGCAGCTTGGGCTACGCGAATGAGCAGTTCTTC. Complete variable domain (other parts from reference TRBV5-1 and TRBJ2-1): KAGVTQTPRYLIKTRGQQVTLSCSPISGHRSVSWYQQTPGQGLQFLFEYFSETQRNKGNFPGRFSGRQFSNSRSEMNVSTLELGDSALYLCASSLGYANEQFFGPGTRLTVL.

J is TRBJ2-3 and V is TRBV5-1, with no clear D. The CDR3 contains 17 residues. Germline V CDR1 and CDR2: SGHRS, YFSETQ. With 3 bases removed from V and 3 bases from J, the gap between germline ends came to 20 bases. CDR3 region: CASSSGRWERRTDTQYF. In DNA form, the CDR3 reads TGCGCCAGCAGCTCCGGACGCTGGGAAAGACGAACAGATACGCAGTATTTT.

The V call is TRBV7-2, the J call TRBJ2-3; 9 positions match TRBD1. Germline assignment: CDR1 SGHTA and CDR2 FQGNSA. The CDR3 length is 15 residues. Losses at the gene ends were 6 bases for V and 3 bases for J; bases not matched to a gene: 7. The CDR3 DNA sequence: TGTGCCAGCAGACTCGGGACAGGGTGGACAGATACGCAGTATTTT. Protein: CASRLGTGWTDTQYF.

This clonotype was seen many times. V and J are TRBV24-1 and TRBJ1-1, with D tentatively TRBD1 (5 bases). The CDR3 extends over 14 amino acids. The germline V and J ends were trimmed by 3 bases and 1 base, with 8 bases remaining between them. Germline loops: CDR1 KGHDR, CDR2 SFDVKD. CDR3 sequence reads: CATSDGHWNTEAFF. The CDR3 region has the DNA TGTGCCACCAGTGATGGACATTGGAACACTGAAGCTTTCTTT.

Only a few counts were recorded for this clonotype. V usage is TRBV20-1 and J usage is TRBJ2-5; unclear D gene. CDR3 length equals 14 residues. Germline CDR1 reads DFQATT; CDR2 reads SNEGSKA (reference sequence). The CDR3 reads CDSKPRTLEETQYF. The CDR3 coding sequence is TGCGACTCCAAGCCTCGGACCCTGGAAGAGACCCAGTACTTC.

The rearrangement links TRBV2 to TRBJ1-5; maybe TRBD1 (5 bases). The CDR3 is made up of 13 amino acids. Germline CDR1 and CDR2: SNHLY and FYNNEI. V was trimmed by 6 bases and J by 3 bases, leaving 9 bases between them. The CDR3 bases are TGTGCCAGCAGCGGGGGAATCAATCAGCCCCAGCATTTT. Protein sequence: CASSGGINQPQHF.

The chain has TRBV12-3 or TRBV12-4 and TRBJ2-5; 15 nucleotides align to TRBD2. Germline trimming cut 6 bases from V and 9 bases from J; bases unmatched to any gene: 5. The CDR3 runs 14 residues. CDR3 amino acids: CASRPGTSGGSQYF. The CDR3 nucleotides read TGTGCCAGCAGGCCCGGGACTAGCGGGGGGTCCCAGTACTTC.

The chain is built from TRBV4-2 and TRBJ2-1; TRBD1 matches at 12 bases. The germline V gene has CDR1 LGHNA and CDR2 YNFKEQ. Germline trimming cut 4 bases from V and 15 bases from J; bases unmatched to any gene: 10. This CDR3 is built from 14 residues. The CDR3 here is CASSPWDRGRLRFF. The CDR3 coding sequence is TGTGCCAGCAGCCCATGGGACAGGGGGCGATTAAGGTTCTTC.

The rearrangement joins TRBV10-3 to TRBJ2-3; the D is unclear. Germline-derived CDR1 and CDR2 are ENHRY and SYGVKD. The CDR3 loop spans 12 amino acids. With 6 bases removed from V and 4 bases from J, the gap between germline ends came to 8 bases. The CDR3 DNA follows: TGTGCCATCAGATCCGACGCAGATACGCAGTATTTT. Translated, it gives CAIRSDADTQYF.

This sequence joins TRBV20-1 and TRBJ1-1; no firm D call. Germline-derived CDR1 and CDR2 are DFQATT and SNEGSKA (reference sequence). V lost 1 base and J lost 1, with 10 bases in between. The CDR3 totals 14 residues. The CDR3 loop is CSARGSEKNTEAFF. The DNA for the CDR3 is TGCAGTGCTAGAGGGTCGGAGAAGAACACTGAAGCTTTCTTT.

This chain joins TRBV6-2 or TRBV6-3 and TRBJ2-5, with D hard to call. The CDR3 consists of 16 residues. V lost 0 bases and J 5 bases, leaving 16 bases between the germline ends. Germline V gene data show CDR1 as MNHEY and CDR2 as SVGEGT. CDR3 residues: CASSYSYRLGVETQYF. For the CDR3, the DNA is TGTGCCAGCAGTTACTCCTATCGACTCGGTGTGGAGACCCAGTACTTC.

This clonotype was observed once. V usage is TRBV6-1 and J usage is TRBJ2-7; tentatively, D is TRBD2 (5 bases). V lost 1 base, J lost 1 base, and 11 bases lay in between. Per germline, CDR1 MNHNS and CDR2 SASEGT. This CDR3 has 15 amino acids. The CDR3 region is CASSEGLRGSYEQYF. CDR3 in DNA: TGTGCCAGCAGTGAAGGTCTCCGAGGGTCCTACGAGCAGTACTTC.

The chain is built from TRBV24-1 and TRBJ2-2, with D uncertain. This CDR3 comprises 13 residues. Trimming stripped 5 bases from V and 4 bases from J, with 7 bases between. Germline CDR1 and CDR2: KGHDR and SFDVKD. The CDR3 DNA sequence: TGTGCCACCAGTGGTTCGGGCACCGGGGAGCTGTTTTTT. It yields the protein CATSGSGTGELFF.

This clonotype has a single count. The chain couples TRBV4-2 to TRBJ2-7, with D possibly TRBD2 on 5 matching bases. The CDR3 runs to 13 residues. Trimming left V 4 bases short and J 6 bases short, with 13 bases between. CDR1 and CDR2 (germline): LGHNA, YNFKEQ. CDR3 DNA: TGTGCCAGCAGCCCCGGACTGACCTGCGAGCAGTACTTC. Its protein product is CASSPGLTCEQYF.

This clonotype appeared a few times. The rearrangement joins TRBV5-1 to TRBJ2-1, with 13 bases fitting TRBD2. CDR3 size: 17 residues. The germline V gene encodes CDR1 SGHRS and CDR2 YFSETQ. V shed 3 bases, J shed 5 bases, and the junction held 8 bases outside the gene matches. CDR3 DNA sequence: TGCGCCAGCAGCTCGGGGGGGGGACTAGCGGGGAACAATGAGCAGTTCTTC. It yields the protein CASSSGGGLAGNNEQFF.